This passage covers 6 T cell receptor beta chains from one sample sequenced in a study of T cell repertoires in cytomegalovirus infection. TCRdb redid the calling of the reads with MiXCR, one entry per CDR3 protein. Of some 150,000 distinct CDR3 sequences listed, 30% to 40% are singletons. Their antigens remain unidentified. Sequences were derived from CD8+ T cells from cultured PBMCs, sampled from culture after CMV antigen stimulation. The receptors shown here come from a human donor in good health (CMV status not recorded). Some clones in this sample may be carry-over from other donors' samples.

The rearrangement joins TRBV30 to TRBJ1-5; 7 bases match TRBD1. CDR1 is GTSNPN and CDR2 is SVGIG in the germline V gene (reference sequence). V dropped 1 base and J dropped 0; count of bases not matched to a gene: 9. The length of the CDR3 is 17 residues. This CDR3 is CAWSGQGRRYSNQPQHF. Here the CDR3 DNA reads TGTGCCTGGAGTGGACAGGGCAGGCGATATAGCAATCAGCCCCAGCATTTT.

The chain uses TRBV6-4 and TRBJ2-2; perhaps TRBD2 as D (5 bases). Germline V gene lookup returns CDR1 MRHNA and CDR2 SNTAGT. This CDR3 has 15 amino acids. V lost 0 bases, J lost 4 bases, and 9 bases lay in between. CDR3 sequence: CASSDSRDATGELFF. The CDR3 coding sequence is TGTGCCAGCAGTGACTCCCGGGATGCCACCGGGGAGCTGTTTTTT.

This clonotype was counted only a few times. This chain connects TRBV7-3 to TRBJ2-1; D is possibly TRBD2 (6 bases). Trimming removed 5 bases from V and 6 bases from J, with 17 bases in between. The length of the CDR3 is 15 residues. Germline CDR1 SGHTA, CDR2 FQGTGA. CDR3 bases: TGTGCCAGCAGCCTCTTGGCGGGATCAAGCAATGAGCAGTTCTTC. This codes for CASSLLAGSSNEQFF.

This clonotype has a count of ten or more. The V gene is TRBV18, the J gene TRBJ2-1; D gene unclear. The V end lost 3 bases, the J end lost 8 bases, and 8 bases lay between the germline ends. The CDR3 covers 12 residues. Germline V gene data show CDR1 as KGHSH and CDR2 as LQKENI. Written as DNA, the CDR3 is TGTGCCAGCTCACCGGTCAGCGATGAGCAGTTCTTC. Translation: CASSPVSDEQFF.

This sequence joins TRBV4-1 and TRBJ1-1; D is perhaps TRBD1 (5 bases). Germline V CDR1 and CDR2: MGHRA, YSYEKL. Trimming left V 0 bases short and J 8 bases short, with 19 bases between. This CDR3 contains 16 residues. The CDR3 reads CASSQEGFRDGLEAFF. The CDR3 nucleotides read TGCGCCAGCAGCCAAGAGGGTTTCCGGGACGGGCTAGAAGCTTTCTTT.

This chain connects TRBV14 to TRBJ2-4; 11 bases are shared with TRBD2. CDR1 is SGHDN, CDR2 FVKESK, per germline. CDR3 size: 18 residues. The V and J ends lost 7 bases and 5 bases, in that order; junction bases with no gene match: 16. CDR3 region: CASTATSGAAWVENIQYF. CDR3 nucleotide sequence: TGTGCCAGCACCGCGACTAGCGGGGCGGCTTGGGTCGAAAACATTCAGTACTTC.